The 8 T cell receptor beta chains reported below all come from one sample, sequenced in a study of blood T cell repertoires in COVID-19. This table comes from immunoSEQ multiplex PCR, and its TCRdb copy is limited to in-frame clones, with some not included. The repertoire holds about 120,000 clones, with around 81% as singletons. Sample: peripheral blood. The origin of the receptors is a woman between 45 and 65 years old with acute or convalescent COVID-19.

This sequence joins TRBV3-1 (or the pseudogene TRBV3-2) and TRBJ2-7; 10 nucleotides match TRBD1. Looked up from germline, CDR1 is LGHDT and CDR2 is YNNKEL (reference sequence). Trimming at V came to 4 bases and at J to 7 bases, leaving 10 bases not matched to a gene. There are 15 residues in the CDR3. The CDR3 protein is CASSPWDRGTGEQYF. CDR3 bases: TGTGCCAGCAGCCCTTGGGACAGGGGTACGGGAGAGCAGTACTTC.

This chain joins TRBV5-1 and TRBJ1-1; D is possibly TRBD1 (5 bases). Germline V gene data show CDR1 as SGHRS and CDR2 as YFSETQ. The CDR3 consists of 14 residues. V was pared by 10 bases and J by 4 bases, with 20 bases between. CDR3 coding DNA: TGCGCCTCACAAAAAGCGGGGGACGGCACTGAAGCTTTCTTT. Translating gives CASQKAGDGTEAFF.

The chain carries TRBV9 and TRBJ1-2, with D possibly matching TRBD1 (5 bases). The CDR3 has 13 residues. Germline V lookup: CDR1 SGDLS, CDR2 YYNGEE. Trimming cost V 0 bases and J 6 bases, with 9 bases left between them. CDR3 sequence reads: CASSVGGSNGYTF. CDR3 nucleotide sequence: TGTGCCAGCAGCGTAGGGGGCAGTAATGGCTACACCTTC.

This clone has more than one count but fewer than ten. The chain has TRBV5-1 and TRBJ1-1; D perhaps matches TRBD1 (5 bases). V dropped 0 bases and J dropped 2 bases, with 17 bases sitting between them. The CDR3 consists of 17 residues. Germline CDR1 is SGHRS and CDR2 is YFSETQ. CDR3 region: CASSLGTGRVGNTEAFF. The CDR3 DNA follows: TGCGCCAGCAGCTTGGGGACGGGCAGGGTCGGCAACACTGAAGCTTTCTTT.

The chain links TRBV5-1 to TRBJ2-7; TRBD2 aligns across 7 bases. CDR1 and CDR2 from the germline V gene are SGHRS and YFSETQ. The CDR3 is 13 amino acids. J was trimmed by 4 bases and V by 2 bases; bases with no gene match: 3. In DNA, the CDR3 is TGCGCCAGCAGCTTCGAGCGGGGTTACGAGCAGTACTTC. Encoded protein: CASSFERGYEQYF.

The chain couples TRBV7-2 to TRBJ2-7; 9 bases align to TRBD2. This CDR3 is built from 15 residues. V lost 3 bases to trimming and J lost 3 bases; unmatched junction nucleotides: 6. Germline lookup yields CDR1 SGHTA and CDR2 FQGNSA. CDR3 bases: TGTGCCAGCAGCTTTCGACTAGCGGAGAACTACGAGCAGTACTTC. Amino acid sequence: CASSFRLAENYEQYF.

The chain carries TRBV5-1 and TRBJ1-6; D is uncertain. The CDR3 runs 13 residues. CDR1 is SGHRS and CDR2 is YFSETQ in the germline V gene. Trimming cost V 6 bases and J 0 bases, with 4 bases left between them. DNA of the CDR3: TGCGCCAGCAAGAGCTCCTATAATTCACCCCTCCACTTT. Translation: CASKSSYNSPLHF.

J is TRBJ1-6 and V is TRBV6-5; tentative D call: TRBD1 (6 bases). CDR1 is MNHEY, CDR2 SVGAGI, per germline. V lost 0 bases, J lost 10 bases, and 16 bases lay in between. The CDR3 is made up of 16 amino acids. CDR3 DNA sequence: TGTGCCAGCAGTTACTCCTCTAAATCCAGGGGCTCACCCCTCCACTTT. This gives the protein CASSYSSKSRGSPLHF.